This entry lists 20 T cell receptor beta chains sequenced from one sample in a study of blood T cell repertoires in COVID-19 (dated by TCRdb to the early 2020s). Receptor libraries were prepared by the immunoSEQ multiplex PCR assay. TCRdb limited this immuneACCESS table to in-frame rearrangements with V and J called. A share of clones is missing; checked studies link under half to unresolved V genes, and the rest is unexplained. Here the sample has roughly 200,000 clones; roughly 91% occur a single time. The ten largest make up roughly 4% of the sample. The sample was PBMCs or T cells enriched from blood (not recorded which). All receptors come from a woman in her 30s with acute COVID-19.

This clone has a handful of counts. The J gene is TRBJ2-1, the V gene TRBV4-1, with D perhaps TRBD1 (5 bases). CDR1 is MGHRA, CDR2 YSYEKL, per germline. This CDR3 contains 16 residues. The ends were cut back, 0 bases at V and 6 bases at J, with 15 bases in the middle. CDR3 residues: CASSQDWGLAANEQFF. For the CDR3, the DNA is TGCGCCAGCAGCCAAGATTGGGGCTTGGCGGCCAATGAGCAGTTCTTC.

The rearrangement joins TRBV5-4 to TRBJ1-6; no clear D. Germline V lookup: CDR1 SGHNT, CDR2 YYREEE (reference sequence). With 0 bases removed from V and 7 bases from J, the gap between germline ends came to 11 bases. The CDR3 runs 15 residues. CDR3 protein: CASSLDTGANSPLHF. CDR3 DNA sequence: TGTGCCAGCAGCTTGGATACGGGAGCCAATTCACCCCTCCACTTT. Based on the CDR3 plus reference TRBV5-4 and TRBJ1-6, the full variable domain is ETGVTQSPTHLIKTRGQQVTLRCSSQSGHNTVSWYQQALGQGPQFIFQYYREEENGRGNFPPRFSGLQFPNYSSELNVNALELDDSALYLCASSLDTGANSPLHFGNGTRLTVT.

The chain couples TRBV30 to TRBJ2-7; 9 bases map to TRBD1. With V trimmed by 2 bases and J by 3 bases, 2 bases remained unmatched. The CDR3 has 13 amino acids. Germline CDR1 is GTSNPN and CDR2 is SVGIG (reference sequence). The CDR3 here is CAWSSGQGYEQYF. In DNA form, the CDR3 reads TGTGCCTGGAGTTCGGGACAGGGCTACGAGCAGTACTTC.

In this sample, this clone turned up once. This chain connects TRBV3-1 (or the pseudogene TRBV3-2) to TRBJ2-1, with D perhaps matching TRBD1 (5 bases). V dropped 1 base and J dropped 0 bases, with 13 bases sitting between them. There are 17 residues in the CDR3. Germline lookup yields CDR1 LGHDT and CDR2 YNNKEL (reference sequence). The CDR3 sequence is CASSQVQGFTSYNEQFF. The CDR3 bases are TGTGCCAGCAGCCAAGTTCAGGGATTTACCTCCTACAATGAGCAGTTCTTC.

This chain uses TRBV30 with TRBJ2-7; D perhaps matches TRBD2 (7 bases). V lost 1 base and J lost 3, with 10 bases in between. This CDR3 is built from 13 residues. Germline CDR1 reads GTSNPN; CDR2 reads SVGIG (reference sequence). DNA of the CDR3: TGTGCCTGGAGTGAGGGGGGGCTCTACGAGCAGTACTTC. It is translated as CAWSEGGLYEQYF.

The rearrangement links TRBV27 to TRBJ1-6, with 10 positions matching TRBD1. Germline assignment: CDR1 MNHEY and CDR2 SMNVEV (reference sequence). V was clipped by 3 bases and J by 9 bases; unmatched bases: 5. The CDR3 runs to 15 residues. The CDR3 DNA is TGTGCCAGCAGTTTTCGACAGGGGGCCGGTTCACCCCTCCACTTT. Translation: CASSFRQGAGSPLHF.

V and J are TRBV19 and TRBJ1-1, with TRBD1 as a possible D gene (6 bases). The CDR3 spans 14 residues. CDR1 is LNHDA and CDR2 is SQIVND in the germline V gene (reference sequence). The V and J ends lost 4 bases and 1 base respectively, with 10 bases between them. CDR3 DNA: TGTGCCAGTAGTAGGTCGGACAGGAACACTGAAGCTTTCTTT. It is translated as CASSRSDRNTEAFF.

This CDR3 is CASGPSSPNRGGELFF. The CDR3 nucleotides are TGTGCCAGCGGCCCTTCCTCCCCGAACCGCGGCGGGGAGCTGTTTTTT. V usage is TRBV7-2 and J usage is TRBJ2-2; D uncertain. The length of the CDR3 is 16 residues. V was pared by 8 bases and J by 7 bases, with 23 bases between. Germline V gene lookup returns CDR1 SGHTA and CDR2 FQGNSA.

V usage is TRBV3-1 (or the pseudogene TRBV3-2) and J usage is TRBJ1-5; possible D gene TRBD1, 5 bases. Germline-derived CDR1 and CDR2 are LGHDT and YNNKEL (reference sequence). The CDR3 spans 16 residues. Trimming cost V 2 bases and J 0 bases, with 11 bases left between them. CDR3 in amino acids: CASSQSSTASNQPQHF. The CDR3 nucleotides read TGTGCCAGCAGCCAATCATCGACAGCTAGCAATCAGCCCCAGCATTTT.

The rearrangement joins TRBV14 to TRBJ1-6; D possibly corresponds to TRBD1 (5 bases). The length of the CDR3 is 19 residues. The V gene's germline CDR1 is SGHDN and CDR2 FVKESK. V dropped 3 bases and J dropped 1 base, with 19 bases sitting between them. In DNA, the CDR3 is TGTGCCAGCAGCCAGAGCGCGGACACTACCCTTTCCTATAATTCACCCCTCCACTTT. Protein sequence: CASSQSADTTLSYNSPLHF.

J is TRBJ1-2 and V is TRBV24-1, with D hard to call. This CDR3 has 12 amino acids. Trimming removed 11 bases from V and 8 bases from J, with 17 bases in between. Germline V gene data show CDR1 as KGHDR and CDR2 as SFDVKD. CDR3 region: CASGVSSGGYTF. CDR3 bases: TGTGCCAGCGGAGTGAGTAGCGGAGGCTACACCTTC.

This clone was seen once. This chain joins TRBV6-2 or TRBV6-3 and TRBJ2-5, with D possibly TRBD1 on 5 matching bases. V lost 2 bases and J lost 2, with 12 bases in between. The CDR3 has 15 amino acids. From germline, CDR1 is MNHEY and CDR2 SVGEGT. The CDR3 spells CASSYRTAGQETQYF. CDR3 nucleotides: TGTGCCAGCAGTTACCGTACGGCAGGGCAAGAGACCCAGTACTTC.

The chain is built from TRBV4-1 and TRBJ2-7; 9 bases fit TRBD1. Germline V gene data show CDR1 as MGHRA and CDR2 as YSYEKL. This CDR3 is built from 14 residues. Trimming at V came to 5 bases and at J to 4 bases, leaving 6 bases not matched to a gene. CDR3 sequence: CASSGPGQGYEQYF. The DNA for the CDR3 is TGCGCCAGCAGCGGACCGGGACAGGGATACGAGCAGTACTTC.

The rearrangement joins TRBV19 to TRBJ1-5; 8 bases line up with TRBD1. The CDR3 has 14 amino acids. V lost 5 bases, J lost 6 bases, and 6 bases stayed unmatched. Germline V gives CDR1 LNHDA, CDR2 SQIVND (reference sequence). The CDR3 loop reads CASSSTGDVQPQHF. The DNA of the CDR3 is TGTGCCAGTAGTTCGACAGGGGATGTTCAGCCCCAGCATTTT.

J is TRBJ2-1 and V is TRBV3-1 (or the pseudogene TRBV3-2); 8 positions match TRBD2. Germline V gives CDR1 LGHDT, CDR2 YNNKEL (reference sequence). The CDR3 is made up of 17 amino acids. V shed 1 base, J shed 5 bases, and the junction held 10 bases outside the gene matches. This chain's CDR3 is CASSQGAGTSRDNEQFF. The DNA of the CDR3 is TGTGCCAGCAGCCAAGGTGCGGGGACTAGTAGGGACAATGAGCAGTTCTTC.

This sequence joins TRBV7-2 and TRBJ2-1, with D possibly TRBD2 on 6 matching bases. Looked up from germline, CDR1 is SGHTA and CDR2 is FQGNSA. The CDR3 contains 14 residues. Trimming stripped 0 bases from V and 9 bases from J, with 12 bases between. The DNA for the CDR3 is TGTGCCAGCAGCTTAGCTGTATTCGGGGGTGAGCAGTTCTTC. It specifies CASSLAVFGGEQFF.

The rearrangement joins TRBV6-4 to TRBJ1-1, with a tentative D call TRBD1 (5 bases). Trimming shortened V by 2 bases and J by 2 bases, and 15 bases separated the two germline ends. CDR1 and CDR2 (germline): MRHNA, SNTAGT. This CDR3 region has 16 residues. CDR3: CASSDQPQGPNTEAFF. The CDR3 coding sequence is TGTGCCAGCAGTGACCAACCTCAGGGCCCCAACACTGAAGCTTTCTTT.

V gene TRBV6-6 combines with J gene TRBJ2-1, with 11 bases lining up with TRBD2. Germline assignment: CDR1 MNHNY and CDR2 SVGAGI (reference sequence). Trimming cost V 6 bases and J 5 bases; bases outside gene matches: 3. This CDR3 is 14 amino acids long. Here the CDR3 reads CASSETSGNNEQFF. In DNA form, the CDR3 reads TGTGCCAGCAGCGAGACTAGCGGGAACAATGAGCAGTTCTTC.

The chain joins TRBV9 to TRBJ2-7; perhaps TRBD2 as D (6 bases). This CDR3 has 15 residues. Trimming removed 4 bases from V and 0 bases from J, with 14 bases in between. CDR1 is SGDLS and CDR2 is YYNGEE in the germline V gene. Written as DNA, the CDR3 is TGTGCCAGCAGCCAAACGGGGGAAAGCTCCTACGAGCAGTACTTC. This encodes CASSQTGESSYEQYF. The whole variable domain, remainder taken from reference TRBV9 and TRBJ2-7, is DSGVTQTPKHLITATGQRVTLRCSPRSGDLSVYWYQQSLDQGLQFLIQYYNGEERAKGNILERFSAQQFPDLHSELNLSSLELGDSALYFCASSQTGESSYEQYFGPGTRLTVT.

This sequence joins TRBV7-2 and TRBJ1-1; 7 bases fit TRBD1. The CDR3 length is 14 residues. Germline-derived CDR1 and CDR2 are SGHTA and FQGNSA. Trimming cost V 5 bases and J 0 bases; bases outside gene matches: 3. CDR3 nucleotide sequence: TGTGCCAGCAGCCCGGGACAGTTGAACACTGAAGCTTTCTTT. It is translated as CASSPGQLNTEAFF. The variable domain in full, completed from reference TRBV7-2 and TRBJ1-1, reads GAGVSQSPSNKVTEKGKDVELRCDPISGHTALYWYRQSLGQGLEFLIYFQGNSAPDKSGLPSDRFSAERTGGSVSTLTIQRTQQEDSAVYLCASSPGQLNTEAFFGQGTRLTVV.